These T cell receptor beta chains were read from a single sample in a study of cytomegalovirus exposure and HLA in healthy donors. The method was immunoSEQ multiplex PCR; TCRdb's version includes in-frame clones alone and lacks a portion of them. Here the sample spans under 200,000 clones, around nine tenths being singletons. The source material was PBMCs. These receptors originate from a woman in her thirties in good health and CMV-seronegative. Both conserved end residues are part of each CDR3. A D gene is named only where the DNA matches it firmly. For some rows the clone size is stated as once, few or many, or as a class when expanded; others skip it.

d_call j_call v_call clone_size cdr3_aa cdr3_nt
TRBD1 TRBJ2-5 TRBV5-4 NA CASSPRDRGQETQYF TGTGCCAGCAGCCCCCGGGACAGGGGACAAGAGACCCAGTACTTC
TRBD1 TRBJ1-1 TRBV6-5 NA CASSYRGNTEAFF TGTGCCAGCAGCTACAGGGGAAACACTGAAGCTTTCTTT
NA TRBJ2-2 TRBV7-7 NA CASSLGLSGTGELFF TGTGCCAGCAGCTTAGGCCTCTCGGGCACCGGGGAGCTGTTTTTT
NA TRBJ2-7 TRBV9 NA CASSLGVTIYEQYF TGTGCCAGCAGCCTAGGGGTAACTATCTACGAGCAGTACTTC
NA TRBJ2-7 TRBV5-8 NA CASSLMLGGFYEQYF TGTGCCAGCAGCTTGATGCTTGGGGGGTTCTACGAGCAGTACTTC
NA TRBJ2-5 TRBV28 NA CASSLQGNVETQYF TGTGCCAGCAGTTTACAGGGAAACGTTGAGACCCAGTACTTC
TRBD1 TRBJ1-2 TRBV29-1 NA CSVSSPGQGIYGYTF TGCAGCGTTTCTTCCCCGGGACAGGGAATCTATGGCTACACCTTC
TRBD1 TRBJ1-1 TRBV19 NA CASSKGQRDTEAFF TGTGCCAGTAGTAAGGGACAGCGGGACACTGAAGCTTTCTTT
TRBD1 TRBJ2-7 TRBV27 NA CASSRTGGYEQYF TGTGCCAGCAGTCGGACAGGGGGCTACGAGCAGTACTTC
NA TRBJ1-2 TRBV4-3 NA CASSRFPTESYGYTF TGCGCCAGCAGCCGATTCCCGACGGAGAGCTATGGCTACACCTTC
TRBD1 TRBJ2-6 TRBV7-2 NA CASATGGSGANVLTF TGTGCCAGCGCCACAGGGGGCTCGGGGGCCAACGTCCTGACTTTC
NA TRBJ1-1 TRBV2 NA CASRTEQGVAFF TGTGCCAGCAGAACCGAACAGGGAGTGGCTTTCTTT
NA TRBJ2-1 TRBV9 once CASSVGVYSFEGGNEQFF TGTGCCAGCAGCGTAGGGGTTTATAGCTTTGAGGGCGGGAATGAGCAGTTCTTC
NA TRBJ2-1 TRBV7-9 NA CASEGVGKDEQFF TGTGCCAGCGAGGGGGTAGGCAAAGATGAGCAGTTCTTC
NA TRBJ2-5 TRBV5-1 NA CASSLGGQAGETQYF TGCGCCAGCAGCTTGGGGGGGCAAGCGGGGGAGACCCAGTACTTC
TRBD1 TRBJ1-5 TRBV10-2 NA CASSEQIGTGVQPQHF TGCGCCAGCAGTGAGCAGATCGGGACAGGGGTTCAGCCCCAGCATTTT
TRBD2 TRBJ2-1 TRBV4-3 NA CASSLAGGLPNEQFF TGCGCCAGCAGCCTCGCGGGGGGGCTCCCCAATGAGCAGTTCTTC
NA TRBJ1-2 TRBV9 NA CASSETVNYGYTF TGTGCCAGCAGCGAGACAGTTAACTATGGCTACACCTTC
TRBD1 TRBJ1-5 TRBV2 NA CASRSTGDQPQHF TGTGCCAGCAGGTCGACAGGGGATCAGCCCCAGCATTTT
NA TRBJ1-1 TRBV30 few CASNGGSNTEAFF TGTGCCTCGAACGGGGGATCGAACACTGAAGCTTTCTTT